A single sample gave rise to the 22 T cell receptor beta chains below, sequenced in a study of beta chain features in type 1 diabetes. The study reverse transcribed the entire isolated RNA, so it sequenced expressed TCRB transcripts. Method: immunoSEQ multiplex PCR; TCRdb's copy keeps in-frame clones and lacks some. The sample carries around 280,000 clones, around 7.8% recorded once. Sequencing was performed on central memory CD4+ T cells from blood. Receptors originate from a woman under 30 in good health.

The chain has TRBV2 and TRBJ2-7; D possibly corresponds to TRBD1 (6 bases). V gave up 7 bases and J gave up 7 bases, with 17 bases separating them. Germline V gene data show CDR1 as SNHLY and CDR2 as FYNNEI. The CDR3 is made up of 13 amino acids. CDR3 residues: CASNVDRIEEQYF. The CDR3 nucleotides read TGTGCCAGCAATGTGGACAGAATCGAGGAGCAGTACTTC.

The chain combines TRBV28 with TRBJ1-1, with D tentatively TRBD1 (5 bases). Trimming took off 2 bases at V and 1 base at J, with 11 bases between the two ends. The CDR3 has 15 residues. Germline V gene data show CDR1 as MDHEN and CDR2 as SYDVKM. The CDR3 loop reads CASSLGGRSNTEAFF. In DNA form, the CDR3 reads TGTGCCAGCAGTTTAGGGGGTCGATCGAACACTGAAGCTTTCTTT.

This clone showed up just a few times. The chain is built from TRBV18 and TRBJ2-3, with 9 bases identical to TRBD1. Germline trimming cut 2 bases from V and 4 bases from J; bases unmatched to any gene: 4. This CDR3 comprises 15 residues. Germline CDR1 reads KGHSH; CDR2 reads LQKENI. CDR3 residues: CASSPRTGVADTQYF. Here the CDR3 DNA reads TGTGCCAGCTCACCAAGGACAGGGGTCGCAGATACGCAGTATTTT.

Many counts were recorded for this clone. CDR3 residues: CASSPSGQRFETQYF. The CDR3 DNA sequence: TGTGCCAGCTCTCCCTCGGGACAGAGATTTGAGACCCAGTACTTC. The chain is built from TRBV18 and TRBJ2-5; 7 bases map to TRBD1. The J segment lost 5 bases and the V segment lost 6 bases, leaving 12 bases of the junction unmatched. Germline V gene data show CDR1 as KGHSH and CDR2 as LQKENI. The CDR3 has 15 residues.

This clone was counted only a few times. The genes are TRBV18 and TRBJ2-4; TRBD1 agrees at 8 bases. The V gene's germline CDR1 is KGHSH and CDR2 LQKENI. Germline trimming cut 0 bases from V and 7 bases from J; bases unmatched to any gene: 8. CDR3 length: 16 residues. The CDR3, as DNA: TGTGCCAGCTCACCACCGACTGGACAGGGAAGCAACATTCAGTACTTC. This encodes CASSPPTGQGSNIQYF.

This clone appeared a few times. V is TRBV7-9 and J is TRBJ2-2; possible D gene TRBD2, 6 bases. V was clipped by 9 bases and J by 7 bases, with 12 bases between them. The germline V gene encodes CDR1 SEHNR and CDR2 FQNEAQ (reference sequence). The CDR3 contains 12 residues. The DNA of the CDR3 is TGTGCCAGGAGGAGGGATTACGGGGAGCTGTTTTTT. Protein: CARRRDYGELFF.

The chain couples TRBV10-3 to TRBJ2-5, with unresolved D. Trimming took 10 bases from V and 2 from J, leaving 14 bases between them. Germline loops: CDR1 ENHRY, CDR2 SYGVKD. CDR3 length: 13 amino acids. The CDR3 loop is CATALQIQETQYF. The CDR3 bases are TGTGCCACAGCTCTGCAGATACAAGAGACCCAGTACTTC.

The V gene is TRBV11-2, the J gene TRBJ2-1; 11 bases match TRBD2. Germline lookup yields CDR1 SGHAT and CDR2 FQNNGV. With V trimmed by 1 base and J by 6 bases, 2 bases remained unmatched. The CDR3 is 15 residues long. CDR3 residues: CASSLGSGRVNEQFF. The DNA for the CDR3 is TGTGCCAGCAGCTTAGGTAGCGGGAGGGTCAATGAGCAGTTCTTC.

V and J are TRBV30 and TRBJ2-5; D gene ambiguous. The CDR3 is 11 amino acids. Per the germline V gene, CDR1 is GTSNPN and CDR2 is SVGIG (reference sequence). V was clipped by 0 bases and J by 5 bases, with 4 bases between them. The chain's CDR3 is CAWSVAETQYF. The CDR3 DNA is TGTGCCTGGAGTGTAGCCGAGACCCAGTACTTC.

The rearrangement links TRBV5-1 to TRBJ2-1; D uncertain. Germline V gives CDR1 SGHRS, CDR2 YFSETQ. The CDR3 has 14 residues. With 4 bases removed from V and 0 bases from J, the gap between germline ends came to 8 bases. CDR3: CASSPLSSYNEQFF. CDR3 nucleotides: TGCGCCAGCAGCCCCTTGAGCTCCTACAATGAGCAGTTCTTC.

The table lists this clone with a few counts. This same CDR3 is encoded by further DNA sequences in the sample. CDR3 amino acids: CASSLGQYNEQFF. The CDR3 coding sequence is TGCGCCAGCAGCTTGGGACAATACAATGAGCAGTTCTTC. This chain connects TRBV5-1 to TRBJ2-1; D ambiguous. Per germline, CDR1 SGHRS and CDR2 YFSETQ. CDR3 length: 13 residues. V was cut by 0 bases and J by 4 bases, with 5 bases left in between.

This clone was recorded many times. This CDR3 is also generated by other DNA sequences in the sample. This chain links TRBV5-1 with TRBJ2-5, with TRBD2 matching over 8 bases. After removal of 4 bases from V and 2 bases from J, the junction contained 4 bases not matched to a gene. The germline V gene encodes CDR1 SGHRS and CDR2 YFSETQ. The CDR3 has 14 amino acids. CDR3 residues: CASSAGTSQETQYF. CDR3 DNA sequence: TGCGCCAGCAGCGCCGGGACTAGTCAAGAGACCCAGTACTTC.

Only a few counts were recorded for this clone. The chain uses TRBV5-1 and TRBJ2-7; weak D call: TRBD1 (6 bases). The CDR3 is 14 amino acids. Germline V gene data show CDR1 as SGHRS and CDR2 as YFSETQ. Trimming removed 0 bases at V and 5 bases at J, with 12 bases between. CDR3 residues: CASSLGTAIDEQYF. The CDR3 region has the DNA TGCGCCAGCAGCTTGGGGACAGCTATCGACGAGCAGTACTTC.

The chain carries TRBV28 and TRBJ2-7; 8 bases line up with TRBD2. CDR3 size: 13 residues. CDR1 MDHEN and CDR2 SYDVKM come from the germline V gene. V dropped 7 bases and J dropped 6; count of bases not matched to a gene: 8. Here the CDR3 DNA reads TGTGCCAGCAACCGTGCCGGGGGGGTCGAGCAGTACTTC. Its protein product is CASNRAGGVEQYF.

The genes are TRBV19 and TRBJ2-6; unclear D gene. Germline CDR1 and CDR2: LNHDA and SQIVND (reference sequence). This CDR3 has 13 residues. Deletions cut 5 bases from V and 4 bases from J, with 6 bases between. The CDR3 reads CASSLQGANVLTF. The CDR3, as DNA: TGTGCCAGTAGTTTACAGGGGGCCAACGTCCTGACTTTC.

This clone was observed a few times. J is TRBJ1-5 and V is TRBV7-9; no reliable D call. This CDR3 comprises 12 residues. Trimming pared 2 bases from V and 6 bases from J, leaving 5 bases between. Germline values: CDR1 SEHNR, CDR2 FQNEAQ (reference sequence). CDR3 region: CASSLMGQPQHF. CDR3 bases: TGTGCCAGCAGCTTAATGGGTCAGCCCCAGCATTTT.

The chain combines TRBV2 with TRBJ1-1; D call uncertain. The germline gives CDR1 SNHLY, CDR2 FYNNEI. CDR3 length: 13 amino acids. The CDR3, as DNA: TGTGTCTCCCAGGTCGGAATGAACACTGAAGCTTTCTTT. It specifies CVSQVGMNTEAFF.

This clone was seen ten or more times. The genes are TRBV14 and TRBJ2-5; D call uncertain. The V end was cut by 4 bases, the J end by 2 bases, with 14 bases between. The V gene's germline CDR1 is SGHDN and CDR2 FVKESK. The length of the CDR3 is 15 residues. CDR3 protein: CASSRSGRKQETQYF. The CDR3 bases are TGTGCCAGCAGCCGCTCGGGCCGAAAGCAAGAGACCCAGTACTTC.

V is TRBV7-9 and J is TRBJ2-1; 8 bases line up with TRBD1. Germline V gene data show CDR1 as SEHNR and CDR2 as FQNEAQ (reference sequence). The CDR3 length is 17 residues. Unmatched junction bases numbered 6, after V lost 2 bases and J lost 0 bases. DNA of the CDR3: TGTGCCAGCAGCTTATACAGGGGGTTTAGCTCCTACAATGAGCAGTTCTTC. It is translated as CASSLYRGFSSYNEQFF.

Concerning this clone itself: This sample also contains other DNA sequences that code for the same CDR3. The rearrangement links TRBV2 to TRBJ2-3; 10 positions agree with TRBD1. After removal of 6 bases from V and 3 bases from J, the junction contained 6 bases not matched to a gene. CDR1 and CDR2 (germline): SNHLY, FYNNEI. The CDR3 totals 15 residues. In DNA form, the CDR3 reads TGTGCCAGCAGCCCGCGGACAGGGGGGACAGATACGCAGTATTTT. It codes for CASSPRTGGTDTQYF.

This clone showed up just a few times. The CDR3 DNA sequence: TGTGCCAGCAGTGGCCAGGGTTATGAGCAGTTCTTC. It yields the protein CASSGQGYEQFF. The rearrangement links TRBV2 to TRBJ2-1, with D possibly TRBD1 on 5 matching bases. V was clipped by 4 bases and J by 8 bases, with 9 bases between them. The germline CDR1 and CDR2 sequences are SNHLY and FYNNEI. CDR3 length: 12 residues.

This clone has only a few counts. The J gene is TRBJ1-6, the V gene TRBV28; 10 nucleotides line up with TRBD1. CDR1 is MDHEN, CDR2 SYDVKM, per germline. The junction had 6 bases not matched to a gene; V was cut back by 5 bases and J by 5 bases. The CDR3 spans 16 residues. In DNA form, the CDR3 reads TGTGCCAGCAGTCCAGCCGGGACAGGGGATAATTCACCCCTCCACTTT. It codes for CASSPAGTGDNSPLHF. Drawing the rest from reference TRBV28 and TRBJ1-6, the complete variable domain is DVKVTQSSRYLVKRTGEKVFLECVQDMDHENMFWYRQDPGLGLRLIYFSYDVKMKEKGDIPEGYSVSREKKERFSLILESASTNQTSMYLCASSPAGTGDNSPLHFGNGTRLTVT.